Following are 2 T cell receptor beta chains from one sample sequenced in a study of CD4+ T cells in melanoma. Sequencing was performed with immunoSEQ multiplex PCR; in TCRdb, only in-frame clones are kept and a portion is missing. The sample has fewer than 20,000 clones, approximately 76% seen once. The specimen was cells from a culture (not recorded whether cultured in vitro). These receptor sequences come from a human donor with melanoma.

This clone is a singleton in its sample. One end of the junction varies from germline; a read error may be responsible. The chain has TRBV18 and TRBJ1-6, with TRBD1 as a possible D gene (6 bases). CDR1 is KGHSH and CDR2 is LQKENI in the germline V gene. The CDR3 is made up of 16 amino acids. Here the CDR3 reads CASSLLGAAYDSPLHF. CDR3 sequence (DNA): TGTGCCAGCTCACTGCTGGGGGCGGCCTATGATTCACCCCTCCACTTT.

In DNA form, the CDR3 reads TGTGCCAGCAGCTCAAACTGGGGGAACGGTTCACCCCTCCACTTT. Its translation is CASSSNWGNGSPLHF. The chain employs TRBV7-2 and TRBJ1-6, with D maybe TRBD1 (5 bases). Germline assignment: CDR1 SGHTA and CDR2 FQGNSA. The CDR3 has 15 residues. With 4 bases removed from V and 9 bases from J, the gap between germline ends came to 16 bases.